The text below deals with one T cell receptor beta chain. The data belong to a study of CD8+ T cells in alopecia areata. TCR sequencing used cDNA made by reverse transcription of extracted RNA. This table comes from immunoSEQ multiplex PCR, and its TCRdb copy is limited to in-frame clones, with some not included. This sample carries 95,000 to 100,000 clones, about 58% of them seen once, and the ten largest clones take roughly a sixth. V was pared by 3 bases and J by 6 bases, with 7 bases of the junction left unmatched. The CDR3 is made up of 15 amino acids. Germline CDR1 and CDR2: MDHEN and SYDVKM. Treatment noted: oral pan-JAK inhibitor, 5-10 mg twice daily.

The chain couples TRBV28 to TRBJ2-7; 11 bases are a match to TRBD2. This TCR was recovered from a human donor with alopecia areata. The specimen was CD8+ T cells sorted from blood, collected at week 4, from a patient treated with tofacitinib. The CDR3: CASSFRGLAGGEQYF. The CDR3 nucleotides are TGTGCCAGCAGTTTCCGGGGGCTAGCGGGAGGCGAGCAGTACTTC.